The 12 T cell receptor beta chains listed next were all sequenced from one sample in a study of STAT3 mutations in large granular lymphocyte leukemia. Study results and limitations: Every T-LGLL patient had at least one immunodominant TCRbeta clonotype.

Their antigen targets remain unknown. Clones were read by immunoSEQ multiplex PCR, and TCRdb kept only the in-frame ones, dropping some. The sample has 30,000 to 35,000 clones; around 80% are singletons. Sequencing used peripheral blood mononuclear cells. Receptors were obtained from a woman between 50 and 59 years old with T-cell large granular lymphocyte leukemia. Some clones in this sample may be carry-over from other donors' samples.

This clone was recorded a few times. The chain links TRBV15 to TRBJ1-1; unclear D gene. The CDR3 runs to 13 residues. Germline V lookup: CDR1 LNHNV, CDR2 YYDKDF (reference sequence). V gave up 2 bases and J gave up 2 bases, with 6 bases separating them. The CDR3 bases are TGTGCCACCAGCAGAAAAACAAACACTGAAGCTTTCTTT. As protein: CATSRKTNTEAFF.

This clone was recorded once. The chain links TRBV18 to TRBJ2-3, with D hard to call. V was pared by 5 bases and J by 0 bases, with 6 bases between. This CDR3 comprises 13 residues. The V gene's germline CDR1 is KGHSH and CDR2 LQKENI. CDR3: CASSTVSTDTQYF. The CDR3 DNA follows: TGTGCCAGCTCAACCGTCAGCACAGATACGCAGTATTTT.

CDR3: CASSLGQRSGNTIYF. CDR3 DNA: TGTGCCAGCAGCTTAGGACAGCGGTCTGGAAACACCATATATTTT. J is TRBJ1-3 and V is TRBV11-2, with D perhaps matching TRBD1 (5 bases). CDR1 and CDR2 (germline): SGHAT, FQNNGV. The CDR3 consists of 15 residues. The V end was cut by 1 base, the J end by 1 base, with 8 bases between.

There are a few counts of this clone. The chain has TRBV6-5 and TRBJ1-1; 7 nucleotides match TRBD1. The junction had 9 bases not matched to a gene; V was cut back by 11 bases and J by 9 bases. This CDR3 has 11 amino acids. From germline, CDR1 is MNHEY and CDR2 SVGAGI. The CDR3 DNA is TGTGCCTCATCGGACAGGATGAAAGCTTTCTTT. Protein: CASSDRMKAFF.

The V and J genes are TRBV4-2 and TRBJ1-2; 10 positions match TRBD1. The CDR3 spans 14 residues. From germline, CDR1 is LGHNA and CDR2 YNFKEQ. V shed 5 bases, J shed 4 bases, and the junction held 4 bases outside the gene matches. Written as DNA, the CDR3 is TGTGCCAGCAGCAGGACAGGGGGTTTCTATGGCTACACCTTC. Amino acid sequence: CASSRTGGFYGYTF.

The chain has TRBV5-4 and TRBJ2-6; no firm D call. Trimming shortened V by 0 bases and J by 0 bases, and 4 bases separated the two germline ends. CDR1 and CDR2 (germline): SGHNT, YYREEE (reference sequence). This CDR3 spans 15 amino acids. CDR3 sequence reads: CASSLAYSGANVLTF. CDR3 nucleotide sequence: TGTGCCAGCAGCTTGGCTTACTCTGGGGCCAACGTCCTGACTTTC.

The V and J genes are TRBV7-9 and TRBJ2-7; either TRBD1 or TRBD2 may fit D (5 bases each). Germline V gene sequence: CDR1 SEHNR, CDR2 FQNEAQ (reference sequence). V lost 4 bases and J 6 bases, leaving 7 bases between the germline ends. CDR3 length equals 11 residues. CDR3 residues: CASSSGPEQYF. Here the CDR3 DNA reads TGTGCCAGCAGCTCGGGGCCCGAGCAGTACTTC.

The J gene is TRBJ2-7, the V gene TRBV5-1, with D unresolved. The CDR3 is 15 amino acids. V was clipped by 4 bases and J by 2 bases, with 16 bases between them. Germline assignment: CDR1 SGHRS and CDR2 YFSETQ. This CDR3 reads CASSVVSDRTYEQYF. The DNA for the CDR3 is TGCGCCAGCAGCGTGGTTTCTGACCGCACCTACGAGCAGTACTTC.

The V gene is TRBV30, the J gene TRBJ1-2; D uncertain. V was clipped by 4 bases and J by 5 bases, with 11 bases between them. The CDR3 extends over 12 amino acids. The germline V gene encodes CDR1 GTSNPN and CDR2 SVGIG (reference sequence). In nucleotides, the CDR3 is TGTGCCTGGAAGCCTCGGGGTTATGGCTACACCTTC. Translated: CAWKPRGYGYTF.

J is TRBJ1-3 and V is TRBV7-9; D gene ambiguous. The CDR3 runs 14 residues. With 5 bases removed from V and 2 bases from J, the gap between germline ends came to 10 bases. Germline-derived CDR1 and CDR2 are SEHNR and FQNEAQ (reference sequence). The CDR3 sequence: CASSRPEAGNTIYF. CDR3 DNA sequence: TGTGCCAGCAGCCGCCCGGAAGCTGGAAACACCATATATTTT.

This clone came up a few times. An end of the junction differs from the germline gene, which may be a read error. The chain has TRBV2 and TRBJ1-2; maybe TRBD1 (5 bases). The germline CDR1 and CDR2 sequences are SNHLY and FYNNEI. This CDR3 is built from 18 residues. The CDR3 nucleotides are TGTGCCAGCAGCGAAGGGGTGGGGTTCTCCCTCTCTAACTATGGCTACACCTTC. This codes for CASSEGVGFSLSNYGYTF.

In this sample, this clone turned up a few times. Here the CDR3 reads CASTRTGRGGIQYF. In DNA, the CDR3 is TGTGCCAGTACCCGGACTGGAAGGGGGGGCATTCAGTACTTC. The chain carries TRBV19 and TRBJ2-4; a weak D match, TRBD2 (7 bases). This CDR3 is 14 amino acids long. Trimming took 7 bases from V and 9 from J, leaving 19 bases between them. CDR1 and CDR2 from the germline V gene are LNHDA and SQIVND (reference sequence).